This T cell receptor (beta chain) was profiled in a study of shared clonotypes between healthy human individuals. Assay: immunoSEQ multiplex PCR; the TCRdb copy retains only in-frame clones and omits some. Among 450,000 to 650,000 clones listed, around three quarters were seen once. The V and J ends lost 10 bases and 3 bases, in that order; junction bases with no gene match: 7. This CDR3 has 13 residues. Germline values: CDR1 ENHRY, CDR2 SYGVKD. This TCR was sampled from a woman in her forties in good health. Some clones in this sample may be carry-over from other donors' samples. The source material was PBMCs. V and J are TRBV10-3 and TRBJ1-2; 8 bases are a match to TRBD1. The DNA for the CDR3 is TGTGCCACCACAGGGGGGGATCACTATGGCTACACCTTC. It translates to CATTGGDHYGYTF.